The 21 T cell receptor beta chains below all came from one sample that was sequenced in a study of T cell responses to AZD1222 COVID-19 vaccine. Libraries were prepared by immunoSEQ multiplex PCR; TCRdb keeps only in-frame clonotypes and omits some of them. The table has 200,000 to 300,000 clones, 85% to 95% seen once; the top ten hold 0.55%. The input for sequencing was peripheral blood, taken on day 0 of AZD1222 vaccination. Receptors were obtained from an adult in good health.

This chain joins TRBV6-5 and TRBJ1-5, with a tentative D call TRBD1 (5 bases). The ends were cut back, 6 bases at V and 3 bases at J, with 9 bases in the middle. The CDR3 extends over 13 amino acids. The V gene's germline CDR1 is MNHEY and CDR2 SVGAGI. CDR3 sequence: CASSGTLNQPQHF. The CDR3 DNA sequence: TGTGCCAGCAGCGGGACCCTCAATCAGCCCCAGCATTTT.

J is TRBJ2-1 and V is TRBV27, with a possible D match to TRBD1 (5 bases). V was cut by 2 bases and J by 0 bases, with 8 bases left in between. The CDR3 has 15 residues. CDR1 is MNHEY, CDR2 SMNVEV, per germline (reference sequence). CDR3 protein: CASSLRDSSYNEQFF. DNA for the CDR3: TGTGCCAGCAGTTTAAGAGACAGCTCCTACAATGAGCAGTTCTTC.

A few counts support this clone. The gene calls are TRBV19 and TRBJ2-3, with 10 bases that match TRBD1. The CDR3 contains 14 residues. Germline V gene data show CDR1 as LNHDA and CDR2 as SQIVND (reference sequence). V dropped 3 bases and J dropped 4; count of bases not matched to a gene: 1. CDR3 DNA sequence: TGTGCCAGTAGTATCGGACAGGGGGCAGATACGCAGTATTTT. It specifies CASSIGQGADTQYF.

The V gene is TRBV7-9, the J gene TRBJ2-1; D gene unclear. Germline V CDR1 and CDR2: SEHNR, FQNEAQ (reference sequence). The V gene lost 5 bases and the J gene lost 8 bases, with 7 bases spanning the gap. This CDR3 region has 11 residues. The CDR3 coding sequence is TGTGCCAGCAGCAGTAGGGATGAGCAGTTCTTC. It specifies CASSSRDEQFF.

The chain has TRBV5-4 and TRBJ2-7; 7 bases agree with TRBD1. V trimming: 5 bases; J trimming: 1 base; junction bases outside the gene matches: 9. The germline gives CDR1 SGHNT, CDR2 YYREEE (reference sequence). The CDR3 runs to 15 residues. CDR3 sequence: CASRPWAGGSYEQYF. CDR3 DNA sequence: TGTGCCAGCAGGCCGTGGGCAGGGGGTTCCTACGAGCAGTACTTC.

V is TRBV14 and J is TRBJ1-2; perhaps TRBD1 as D (6 bases). The ends were cut back, 2 bases at V and 9 bases at J, with 16 bases in the middle. This CDR3 has 14 amino acids. Germline V gives CDR1 SGHDN, CDR2 FVKESK. The CDR3 loop is CASSQFGQGGRYTF. The CDR3 DNA follows: TGTGCCAGCAGCCAATTTGGACAAGGGGGTCGCTACACCTTC.

The chain recombines TRBV10-3 with TRBJ1-2; no reliable D call. Trimming took 11 bases from V and 4 from J, leaving 11 bases between them. This CDR3 is built from 11 residues. CDR1 is ENHRY and CDR2 is SYGVKD in the germline V gene. The CDR3 here is CASSGSYGYTF. The CDR3 DNA follows: TGTGCCTCTTCGGGGTCCTATGGCTACACCTTC.

The chain employs TRBV10-3 and TRBJ1-1; D not resolved. The CDR3 is 14 amino acids. CDR1 is ENHRY, CDR2 SYGVKD, per germline. V was trimmed by 0 bases and J by 0 bases, leaving 5 bases between them. CDR3 sequence: CAISESQMNTEAFF. The CDR3 DNA reads as TGTGCCATCAGTGAGTCGCAGATGAACACTGAAGCTTTCTTT.

The J gene is TRBJ1-4, the V gene TRBV2, with a weak D call TRBD1 (6 bases). V gave up 1 base and J gave up 8 bases, with 14 bases separating them. Germline assignment: CDR1 SNHLY and CDR2 FYNNEI. The CDR3 is made up of 15 amino acids. The CDR3: CASSEVGRGSEKLFF. Here the CDR3 DNA reads TGTGCCAGCAGTGAAGTTGGCAGGGGAAGCGAAAAACTGTTTTTT.

The chain employs TRBV20-1 and TRBJ2-7; D is unclear. The CDR3 length is 10 residues. Germline CDR1 is DFQATT and CDR2 is SNEGSKA (reference sequence). The ends were cut back, 2 bases at V and 4 bases at J, with 3 bases in the middle. The CDR3 DNA is TGCAGTGCTAGATTGTACGAGCAGTACTTC. This codes for CSARLYEQYF.

This clone came up a few times. The rearrangement uses TRBV15 and TRBJ2-2; the D is unclear. The CDR3 has 11 amino acids. Trimming pared 3 bases from V and 4 bases from J, leaving 0 bases between. CDR1 and CDR2 (germline): LNHNV, YYDKDF (reference sequence). The CDR3 region has the DNA TGTGCCACCAGCAGCACCGGGGAGCTGTTTTTT. Amino acids: CATSSTGELFF.

CDR3 sequence (DNA): TGTGCCAGCACGCGGGGGCCCTCCTACGAGCAGTACTTC. It encodes CASTRGPSYEQYF. The chain employs TRBV12-3 or TRBV12-4 and TRBJ2-7, with a weak D call TRBD2 (7 bases). The CDR3 has 13 amino acids. V shed 7 bases and J shed 0 bases, with 10 bases lying between them.

The V gene is TRBV29-1, the J gene TRBJ2-7; TRBD2 aligns across 7 bases. J was trimmed by 2 bases and V by 6 bases; bases with no gene match: 4. The CDR3 has 12 amino acids. Per the germline V gene, CDR1 is SQVTM and CDR2 is ANQGSEA. The CDR3 region has the DNA TGCAGCGTCGGGGAGGGGCCCTACGAGCAGTACTTC. As protein: CSVGEGPYEQYF.

The J gene is TRBJ2-5, the V gene TRBV28, with D tentatively TRBD1 (5 bases). The V gene lost 2 bases and the J gene lost 4 bases, with 8 bases spanning the gap. The CDR3 runs 13 residues. CDR1 is MDHEN, CDR2 SYDVKM, per germline. In DNA form, the CDR3 reads TGTGCCAGCAGTTTAAGGGGTCCAGAGACCCAGTACTTC. As protein: CASSLRGPETQYF.

V usage is TRBV6-5 and J usage is TRBJ2-7; 7 nucleotides agree with TRBD2. This CDR3 is 11 amino acids long. Looked up from germline, CDR1 is MNHEY and CDR2 is SVGAGI. Trimming took 5 bases from V and 7 from J; bases not matched to a gene: 2. The CDR3 DNA is TGTGCCAGCAGTACGGGGGGTGAGCAGTACTTC. Its translation is CASSTGGEQYF.

The chain links TRBV28 to TRBJ2-7, with a tentative D call TRBD2 (5 bases). This CDR3 contains 12 residues. Trimming left V 7 bases short and J 0 bases short, with 7 bases between. CDR1 and CDR2 from the germline V gene are MDHEN and SYDVKM. CDR3 nucleotide sequence: TGTGCCAGCACGGGAAGCTCCTACGAGCAGTACTTC. This gives the protein CASTGSSYEQYF.

This chain connects TRBV4-2 to TRBJ2-3, with TRBD2 matching over 9 bases. V trimming: 0 bases; J trimming: 5 bases; junction bases outside the gene matches: 9. The V gene's germline CDR1 is LGHNA and CDR2 YNFKEQ. The CDR3 loop spans 17 amino acids. CDR3 in DNA: TGTGCCAGCAGCCAAGAAGGGCGCGGGAGGGCCGGAGATACGCAGTATTTT. Protein sequence: CASSQEGRGRAGDTQYF.

This sequence joins TRBV5-1 and TRBJ1-2; TRBD1 matches 9 bases. Looked up from germline, CDR1 is SGHRS and CDR2 is YFSETQ. The CDR3 is 13 residues long. J was trimmed by 7 bases and V by 3 bases; bases with no gene match: 4. The CDR3 is CASSSGQGTGYTF. For the CDR3, the DNA is TGCGCCAGCAGCTCGGGACAGGGAACTGGCTACACCTTC.

As for this clone: One end of the junction fails to match germline, which may point to a read error. The CDR3 sequence: CASSQDTGTGNPRINF. The DNA of the CDR3 is TGTGCCAGCAGCCAAGATACGGGGACAGGGAACCCCCGTATTAACTTT. The chain joins TRBV4-2 to TRBJ1-6; 9 nucleotides line up with TRBD1. Germline CDR1 and CDR2: LGHNA and YNFKEQ. This CDR3 spans 16 amino acids.

This chain uses TRBV2 with TRBJ2-1; D might be TRBD2 (6 bases). This CDR3 is built from 14 residues. Germline CDR1 is SNHLY and CDR2 is FYNNEI. The germline V and J ends were trimmed by 8 bases and 10 bases, with 21 bases remaining between them. In DNA form, the CDR3 reads TGTGCCAGCGAGGTAGCGGCCCGCGGGACGGAGCAGTTCTTC. This encodes CASEVAARGTEQFF.

The chain joins TRBV6-5 to TRBJ1-1, with D perhaps TRBD1 (5 bases). Deletions cut 11 bases from V and 0 bases from J, with 13 bases between. Germline V gene data show CDR1 as MNHEY and CDR2 as SVGAGI. The CDR3 consists of 13 residues. The CDR3 is CAAGRGMNTEAFF. CDR3 coding DNA: TGTGCCGCGGGACGGGGTATGAACACTGAAGCTTTCTTT.